This T cell receptor beta chain was identified in a study of cytomegalovirus exposure and HLA in healthy donors. Per germline, CDR1 SQVTM and CDR2 ANQGSEA. This CDR3 has 13 amino acids. The ends lost 6 bases at V and 4 bases at J; junction bases unmatched: 4. PCR employed 60 Vbeta and 13 Jbeta primers. Repertoires were generated with immunoSEQ multiplex PCR, while TCRdb's copy carries only in-frame clones and drops some. The repertoire consists of some 170,000 clones, with approximately 80% occurring once and the leading ten covering roughly 9.7%. The sequence was obtained from a man younger than 35 in good health and CMV-seropositive. The chain has TRBV29-1 and TRBJ2-1; TRBD1 aligns across 9 bases. Sequenced: PBMCs. The CDR3 nucleotides read TGCAGCGTGGGACAGGGAAATTACAATGAGCAGTTCTTC. This gives the protein CSVGQGNYNEQFF.